This T cell receptor beta chain was documented in a study of naive CD8 T cells in extremely preterm neonates. This clone was counted a single time. The CDR3 is made up of 16 amino acids. Between the trimmed V and J ends, which lost 4 bases and 7 bases, there was a span of 20 bases. Libraries were prepared by immunoSEQ multiplex PCR; TCRdb keeps only in-frame clonotypes and omits some of them. The data show roughly 5,000 clones, 95% to 97% seen once. Material for sequencing was naive CD8+ T cells from blood. This clonotype originated in a human donor in good health. V is TRBV6-7 and J is TRBJ2-1, with no clear D. TRBV6-7 carries the ORF label, with uncertain function. CDR3 DNA sequence: TGTGCCAGCAGTTCCCCGGTATTCCCCCACCGGAATGAGCAGTTCTTC. The encoded protein is CASSSPVFPHRNEQFF.